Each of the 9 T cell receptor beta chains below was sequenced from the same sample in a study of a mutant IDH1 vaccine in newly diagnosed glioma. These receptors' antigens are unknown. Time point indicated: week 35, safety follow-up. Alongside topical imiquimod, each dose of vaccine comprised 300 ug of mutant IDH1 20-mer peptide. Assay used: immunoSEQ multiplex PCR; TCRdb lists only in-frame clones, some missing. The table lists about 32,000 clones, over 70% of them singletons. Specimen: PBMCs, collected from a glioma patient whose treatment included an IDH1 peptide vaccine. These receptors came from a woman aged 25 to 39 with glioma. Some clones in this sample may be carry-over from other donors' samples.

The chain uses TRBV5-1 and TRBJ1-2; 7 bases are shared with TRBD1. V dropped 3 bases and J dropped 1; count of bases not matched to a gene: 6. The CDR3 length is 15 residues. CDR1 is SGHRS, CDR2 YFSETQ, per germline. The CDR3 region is CASSSSGQVNYGYTF. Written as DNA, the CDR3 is TGCGCCAGCAGCTCAAGCGGACAGGTTAACTATGGCTACACCTTC.

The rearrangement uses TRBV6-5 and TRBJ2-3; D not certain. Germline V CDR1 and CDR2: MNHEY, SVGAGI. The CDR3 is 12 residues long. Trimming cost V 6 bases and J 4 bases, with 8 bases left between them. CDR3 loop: CASSYVADTQYF. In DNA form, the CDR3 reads TGTGCCAGCAGCTATGTGGCAGATACGCAGTATTTT.

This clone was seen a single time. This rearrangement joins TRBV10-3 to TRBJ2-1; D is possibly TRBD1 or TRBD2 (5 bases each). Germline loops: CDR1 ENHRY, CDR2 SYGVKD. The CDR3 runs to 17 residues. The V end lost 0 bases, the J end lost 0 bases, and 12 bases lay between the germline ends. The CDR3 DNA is TGTGCCATCAGTGAGTCGAGGGGCCCTAGCTCCTACAATGAGCAGTTCTTC. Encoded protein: CAISESRGPSSYNEQFF.

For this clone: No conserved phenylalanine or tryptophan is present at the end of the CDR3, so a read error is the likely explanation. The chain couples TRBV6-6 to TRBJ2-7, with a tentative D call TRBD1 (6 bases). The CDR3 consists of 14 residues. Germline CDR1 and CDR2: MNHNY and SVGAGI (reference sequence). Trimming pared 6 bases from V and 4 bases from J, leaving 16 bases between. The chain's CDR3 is CASRPTGSSYEQYL. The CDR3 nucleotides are TGTGCCAGCAGGCCAACAGGGAGTTCGTACGAGCAGTACCTC.

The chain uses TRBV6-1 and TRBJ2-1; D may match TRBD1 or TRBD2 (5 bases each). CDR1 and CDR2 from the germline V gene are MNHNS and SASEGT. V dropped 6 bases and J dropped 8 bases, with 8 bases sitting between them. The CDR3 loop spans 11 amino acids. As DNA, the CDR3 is TGTGCCAGCAGGGGGGTGGATGAGCAGTTCTTC. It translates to CASRGVDEQFF.

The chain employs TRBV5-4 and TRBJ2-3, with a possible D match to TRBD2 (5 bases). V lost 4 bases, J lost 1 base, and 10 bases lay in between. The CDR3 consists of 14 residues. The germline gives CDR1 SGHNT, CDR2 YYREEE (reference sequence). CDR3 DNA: TGTGCCAGCAGCCGACGGGAAGGCACAGATACGCAGTATTTT. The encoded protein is CASSRREGTDTQYF.

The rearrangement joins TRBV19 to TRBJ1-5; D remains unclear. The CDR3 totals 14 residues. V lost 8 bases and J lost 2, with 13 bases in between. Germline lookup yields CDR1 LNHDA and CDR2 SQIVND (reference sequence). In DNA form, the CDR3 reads TGTGCCAGTTCCAAGCGGGAAGGCAATCAGCCCCAGCATTTT. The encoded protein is CASSKREGNQPQHF.

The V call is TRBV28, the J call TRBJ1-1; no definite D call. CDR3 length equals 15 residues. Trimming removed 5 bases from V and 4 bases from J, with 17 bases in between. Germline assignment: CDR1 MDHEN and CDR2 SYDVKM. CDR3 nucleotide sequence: TGTGCCAGCAGTGCACAATCGGGTGCCCTCACTGAAGCTTTCTTT. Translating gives CASSAQSGALTEAFF.

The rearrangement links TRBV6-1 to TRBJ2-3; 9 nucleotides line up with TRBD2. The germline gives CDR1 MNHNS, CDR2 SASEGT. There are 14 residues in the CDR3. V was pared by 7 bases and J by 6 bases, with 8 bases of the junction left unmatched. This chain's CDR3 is CASTRLAGPDTQYF. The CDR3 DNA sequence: TGTGCCAGCACCCGGCTAGCGGGGCCGGATACGCAGTATTTT.